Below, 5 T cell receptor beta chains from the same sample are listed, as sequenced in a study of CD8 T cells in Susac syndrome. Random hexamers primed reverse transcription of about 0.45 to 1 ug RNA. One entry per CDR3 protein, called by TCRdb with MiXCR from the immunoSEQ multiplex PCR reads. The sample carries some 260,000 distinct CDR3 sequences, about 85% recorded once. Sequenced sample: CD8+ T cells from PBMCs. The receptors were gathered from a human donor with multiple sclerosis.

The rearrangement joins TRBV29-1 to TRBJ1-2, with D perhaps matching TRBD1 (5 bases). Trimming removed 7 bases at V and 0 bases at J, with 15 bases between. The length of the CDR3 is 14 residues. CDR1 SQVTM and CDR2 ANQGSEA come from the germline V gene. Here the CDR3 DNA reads TGCAGCGCTCCACCAGCAGGGACTAACTATGGCTACACCTTC. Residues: CSAPPAGTNYGYTF.

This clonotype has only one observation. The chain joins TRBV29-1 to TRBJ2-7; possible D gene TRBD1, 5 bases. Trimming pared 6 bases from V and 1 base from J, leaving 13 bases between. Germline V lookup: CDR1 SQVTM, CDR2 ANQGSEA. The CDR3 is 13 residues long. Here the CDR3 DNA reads TGCAGCGTCGAGACAGAATATTCCTACGAGCAGTACTTC. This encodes CSVETEYSYEQYF.

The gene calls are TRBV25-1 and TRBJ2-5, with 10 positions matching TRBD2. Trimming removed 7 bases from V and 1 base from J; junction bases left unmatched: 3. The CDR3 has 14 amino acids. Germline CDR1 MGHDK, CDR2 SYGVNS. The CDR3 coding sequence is TGTGCCAGCACGGAGCGGGAGGGCCAAGAGACCCAGTACTTC. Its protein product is CASTEREGQETQYF.

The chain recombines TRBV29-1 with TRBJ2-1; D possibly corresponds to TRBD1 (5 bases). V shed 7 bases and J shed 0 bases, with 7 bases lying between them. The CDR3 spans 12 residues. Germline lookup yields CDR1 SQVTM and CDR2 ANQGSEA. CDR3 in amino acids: CSAGASYNEQFF. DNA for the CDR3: TGCAGCGCTGGGGCCTCCTACAATGAGCAGTTCTTC.

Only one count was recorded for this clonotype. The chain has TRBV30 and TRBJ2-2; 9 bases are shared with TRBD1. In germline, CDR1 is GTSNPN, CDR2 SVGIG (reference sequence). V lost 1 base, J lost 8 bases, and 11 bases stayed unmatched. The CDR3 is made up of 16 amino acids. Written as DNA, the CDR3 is TGTGCCTGGAGTGAACCCGGGACAGGGTTTGTTGGGGAGCTGTTTTTT. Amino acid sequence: CAWSEPGTGFVGELFF.